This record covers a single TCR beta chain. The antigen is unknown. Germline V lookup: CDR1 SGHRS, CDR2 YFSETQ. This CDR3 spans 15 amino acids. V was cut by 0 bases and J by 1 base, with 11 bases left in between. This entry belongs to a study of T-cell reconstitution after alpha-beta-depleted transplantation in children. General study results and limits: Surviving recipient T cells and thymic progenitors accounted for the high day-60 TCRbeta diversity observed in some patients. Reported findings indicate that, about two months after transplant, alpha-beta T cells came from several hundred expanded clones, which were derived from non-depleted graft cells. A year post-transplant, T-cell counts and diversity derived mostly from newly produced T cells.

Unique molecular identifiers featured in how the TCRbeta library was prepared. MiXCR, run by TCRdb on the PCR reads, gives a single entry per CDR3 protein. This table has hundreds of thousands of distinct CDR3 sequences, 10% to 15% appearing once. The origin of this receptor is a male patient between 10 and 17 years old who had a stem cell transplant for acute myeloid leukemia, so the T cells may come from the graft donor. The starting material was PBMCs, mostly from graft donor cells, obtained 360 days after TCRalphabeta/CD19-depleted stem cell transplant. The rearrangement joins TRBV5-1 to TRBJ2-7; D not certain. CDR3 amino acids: CASSLAPDHSYEQYF. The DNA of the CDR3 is TGCGCCAGCAGCTTGGCCCCAGATCATTCCTACGAGCAGTACTTC.